These 21 T cell receptor beta chains share one sample of origin, sequenced in a study of T cells after yellow fever vaccination. Each CDR3 protein gets one entry after TCRdb re-called the 5' RACE reads with MiXCR. The sample records about 320,000 distinct CDR3 sequences, roughly 6.8% being singletons. Sequenced material: PBMCs, taken around 45 days after the first yellow fever vaccination. Source of these receptors: a man aged 18 to 29 who received the YFV17D yellow fever vaccine.

This clonotype was seen at least ten times. The chain couples TRBV7-2 to TRBJ2-3, with TRBD2 identical over 8 bases. The CDR3 is made up of 16 amino acids. With 6 bases clipped from V and 0 bases from J, the junction kept 8 bases outside the gene matches. Per the germline V gene, CDR1 is SGHTA and CDR2 is FQGNSA. The CDR3 is CASSYGGGPSTDTQYF. Here the CDR3 DNA reads TGTGCCAGCAGTTACGGGGGGGGGCCTAGCACAGATACGCAGTATTTT.

The chain couples TRBV5-4 to TRBJ2-1, with 10 bases lining up with TRBD2. The CDR3 covers 16 residues. CDR1 and CDR2 (germline): SGHNT, YYREEE (reference sequence). Trimming removed 5 bases from V and 7 bases from J; junction bases left unmatched: 12. Written as DNA, the CDR3 is TGTGCCAGCAGAGCCCGTCCACTAGCGGGGCGGAATGAGCAGTTCTTC. As protein: CASRARPLAGRNEQFF.

The V and J genes are TRBV20-1 and TRBJ1-2, with D maybe TRBD1 (5 bases). This CDR3 has 13 residues. Germline CDR1 and CDR2: DFQATT and SNEGSKA (reference sequence). The germline V and J ends were trimmed by 4 bases and 6 bases, with 15 bases remaining between them. The CDR3 bases are TGCAGTGCTAACGCCCACGGGGACGATGGCTACACCTTC. Residues: CSANAHGDDGYTF.

This clonotype was recorded many times. The chain employs TRBV6-1 and TRBJ2-4; the D gene is possibly TRBD2 (7 bases). V was shortened by 6 bases and J by 6 bases, with 21 bases between the two germline ends. Germline CDR1 reads MNHNS; CDR2 reads SASEGT. CDR3 length: 16 residues. The CDR3 DNA reads TGTGCCAGCAGCCCGGTGGGGGGGCGATGGGGAAACATTCAGTACTTC. This translates into CASSPVGGRWGNIQYF.

The chain combines TRBV15 with TRBJ1-4; 7 bases are a match to TRBD1. Germline CDR1 is LNHNV and CDR2 is YYDKDF (reference sequence). The CDR3 runs 14 residues. V was pared by 4 bases and J by 8 bases, with 7 bases of the junction left unmatched. The CDR3 spells CATSKDRVDEKLFF. The CDR3 DNA reads as TGTGCCACCAGCAAAGACAGGGTCGACGAAAAACTGTTTTTT.

This clonotype was picked up many times. The chain uses TRBV5-1 and TRBJ1-1; D not resolved. This CDR3 contains 11 residues. V shed 2 bases and J shed 9 bases, with 8 bases lying between them. The germline gives CDR1 SGHRS, CDR2 YFSETQ. CDR3 nucleotide sequence: TGCGCCAGCAGCTTAGCGGATAAAGCTTTCTTT. This sequence encodes CASSLADKAFF.

The rearrangement links TRBV29-1 to TRBJ2-1; no clear D gene. V gave up 7 bases and J gave up 3 bases, with 16 bases separating them. Per the germline V gene, CDR1 is SQVTM and CDR2 is ANQGSEA. The length of the CDR3 is 14 residues. The CDR3 here is CSAEWFPLYNEQFF. CDR3 coding DNA: TGCAGCGCCGAGTGGTTCCCCCTCTACAATGAGCAGTTCTTC.

This clonotype has at least ten counts. The V gene is TRBV12-3 or TRBV12-4, the J gene TRBJ2-3; no clear D. V was pared by 3 bases and J by 6 bases, with 4 bases between. CDR3 length equals 11 residues. CDR3 sequence: CASSFYDTQYF. CDR3 nucleotide sequence: TGTGCCAGCAGTTTCTACGATACGCAGTATTTT.

This clonotype was detected ten times or more. The chain joins TRBV14 to TRBJ2-2, with D perhaps matching TRBD1 (5 bases). V dropped 1 base and J dropped 0 bases, with 9 bases sitting between them. Germline loops: CDR1 SGHDN, CDR2 FVKESK. This CDR3 comprises 16 residues. The CDR3 DNA reads TGTGCCAGCAGCCAAGCACGACAGACGAACACCGGGGAGCTGTTTTTT. Its protein is CASSQARQTNTGELFF. Drawing the rest from reference TRBV14 and TRBJ2-2, the complete variable domain is EAGVTQFPSHSVIEKGQTVTLRCDPISGHDNLYWYRRVMGKEIKFLLHFVKESKQDESGMPNNRFLAERTGGTYSTLKVQPAELEDSGVYFCASSQARQTNTGELFFGEGSRLTVL.

This clonotype was picked up a small number of times. The CDR3 nucleotides read TGTGCCAGCAGCCAAGAAAACGCCGGGACTAGCACAGATACGCAGTATTTT. Translating it yields CASSQENAGTSTDTQYF. J is TRBJ2-3 and V is TRBV4-2, with TRBD2 as a possible D gene (6 bases). The V and J ends lost 0 bases and 0 bases respectively, with 13 bases between them. This CDR3 is built from 17 residues. CDR1 is LGHNA, CDR2 YNFKEQ, per germline.

There are a few counts of this clonotype. This chain links TRBV7-2 with TRBJ2-3, with 8 positions matching TRBD2. The ends lost 6 bases at V and 1 base at J; junction bases unmatched: 6. Looked up from germline, CDR1 is SGHTA and CDR2 is FQGNSA. CDR3 size: 15 residues. CDR3 loop: CASRPRGVGTDTQYF. The CDR3 DNA sequence: TGTGCCAGCAGACCGCGGGGGGTCGGCACAGATACGCAGTATTTT.

This chain joins TRBV2 and TRBJ2-2; D is unresolved. V was cut by 6 bases and J by 0 bases, with 5 bases left in between. CDR3 length: 13 residues. Looked up from germline, CDR1 is SNHLY and CDR2 is FYNNEI. DNA for the CDR3: TGTGCCAGCAGGGTATCGAACACCGGGGAGCTGTTTTTT. Translating gives CASRVSNTGELFF.

The chain employs TRBV3-1 and TRBJ2-3, with D perhaps TRBD1 (6 bases). The germline V gene encodes CDR1 LGHDT and CDR2 YNNKEL (reference sequence). The CDR3 is 15 residues long. V was clipped by 5 bases and J by 5 bases, with 17 bases between them. The CDR3 loop reads CASSGRGGIGDTQYF. CDR3 bases: TGTGCCAGCAGCGGGAGAGGGGGTATTGGAGATACGCAGTATTTT.

The rearrangement links TRBV5-1 to TRBJ1-3, with a tentative D call TRBD1 (5 bases). The CDR3 is 16 amino acids. Trimming shortened V by 4 bases and J by 4 bases, and 18 bases separated the two germline ends. CDR1 and CDR2 (germline): SGHRS, YFSETQ. The CDR3 bases are TGCGCCAGCAGCCCGGGGCAGGGATGGCCAGGAAACACCATATATTTT. Translation gives CASSPGQGWPGNTIYF.

A few counts support this clonotype. V and J are TRBV5-1 and TRBJ2-1; 7 nucleotides agree with TRBD1. V was clipped by 0 bases and J by 4 bases; unmatched bases: 4. The germline V gene has CDR1 SGHRS and CDR2 YFSETQ. There are 15 residues in the CDR3. This chain's CDR3 is CASSLGGQLYNEQFF. The CDR3, as DNA: TGCGCCAGCAGCTTGGGGGGACAGCTTTACAATGAGCAGTTCTTC.

This clonotype was detected many times. The CDR3 region has the DNA TGTGCCAGCTCACCCGGGGTGACGCTAGGCGAGCAGTACTTC. Its protein is CASSPGVTLGEQYF. The chain links TRBV18 to TRBJ2-7, with a weak D call TRBD2 (5 bases). Trimming removed 3 bases at V and 6 bases at J, with 15 bases between. Germline V lookup: CDR1 KGHSH, CDR2 LQKENI. There are 14 residues in the CDR3.

The rearrangement joins TRBV4-2 to TRBJ2-5, with TRBD2 identical over 8 bases. This CDR3 region has 15 residues. The germline gives CDR1 LGHNA, CDR2 YNFKEQ. V shed 4 bases and J 10 bases; nucleotides not matched to a gene: 14. CDR3: CASSRRGGPAGNQYF. In DNA, the CDR3 is TGTGCCAGCAGCCGGCGCGGGGGGCCAGCCGGAAACCAGTACTTC.

In this sample, this clonotype turned up many times. The V gene is TRBV4-3, the J gene TRBJ2-5, with 10 bases that match TRBD2. V shed 0 bases, J shed 4 bases, and the junction held 8 bases outside the gene matches. This CDR3 is built from 17 residues. CDR1 LGHNA and CDR2 YSLEER come from the germline V gene. The CDR3 nucleotides are TGCGCCAGCAGCCAAGATTGGAGCGGGGGGGCCACAGAGACCCAGTACTTC. Protein sequence: CASSQDWSGGATETQYF.

In its sample, this clonotype was seen many times. The V and J genes are TRBV6-1 and TRBJ1-1; D unclear. Trimming left V 5 bases short and J 3 bases short, with 10 bases between. Per germline, CDR1 MNHNS and CDR2 SASEGT. The CDR3 is 13 amino acids. CDR3 amino acids: CASSTQVDTEAFF. The CDR3 coding sequence is TGTGCCAGCAGTACACAAGTGGACACTGAAGCTTTCTTT.

This clonotype was seen repeatedly, ten times or more. The V call is TRBV12-3 or TRBV12-4, the J call TRBJ2-5, with 7 bases identical to TRBD1. CDR3 size: 13 residues. Losses at the gene ends were 4 bases for V and 1 base for J; bases not matched to a gene: 0. CDR3 nucleotides: TGTGCCAGCAGTTGGACAGGCCAAGAGACCCAGTACTTC. Its translation: CASSWTGQETQYF.

This clonotype has at least ten counts. The chain joins TRBV5-1 to TRBJ2-5, with 9 nucleotides matching TRBD1. The CDR3 has 13 amino acids. CDR1 and CDR2 (germline): SGHRS, YFSETQ. With 4 bases clipped from V and 5 bases from J, the junction kept 3 bases outside the gene matches. CDR3 residues: CASSPGQGETQYF. Here the CDR3 DNA reads TGCGCCAGCAGCCCGGGACAGGGTGAGACCCAGTACTTC.